Shown below are 27 T cell receptor beta chains from a single sample sequenced in a study of shared clonotypes between healthy human individuals. In the naive CD8 group, cells lacked CD45RO and were positively selected for CCR7, so terminally differentiated effector memory CD45RA+ cells were left out. The data were produced by immunoSEQ multiplex PCR, yet TCRdb's version contains in-frame clones alone and is incomplete. The data show about 2 million clones, approximately 94% seen once. The sequenced material came from naive CD8+ T cells sorted from blood. The receptors originated from a man aged 18-30 years in good health.

V gene TRBV10-1 combines with J gene TRBJ1-5, with TRBD1 as a possible D gene (5 bases). V was clipped by 3 bases and J by 5 bases, with 14 bases between them. Germline V lookup: CDR1 WNHNN, CDR2 SYGVQD (reference sequence). CDR3 length equals 15 residues. CDR3 sequence: CASSDWGFRDQPQHF. In nucleotides, the CDR3 is TGCGCCAGCAGTGATTGGGGGTTTCGTGATCAGCCCCAGCATTTT.

This clone has a single count. The V gene is TRBV30, the J gene TRBJ1-2; D is unclear. This CDR3 comprises 12 residues. V was cut by 8 bases and J by 4 bases, with 14 bases left in between. The germline V gene has CDR1 GTSNPN and CDR2 SVGIG (reference sequence). The CDR3 DNA follows: TGTGCCAGCCCGGGTGTCCTCTATGGCTACACCTTC. It codes for CASPGVLYGYTF.

The J gene is TRBJ1-1, the V gene TRBV30; TRBD1 aligns across 8 bases. V lost 0 bases to trimming and J lost 7 bases; unmatched junction nucleotides: 7. Germline V CDR1 and CDR2: GTSNPN, SVGIG (reference sequence). This CDR3 spans 14 amino acids. DNA of the CDR3: TGTGCCTGGAGTGTCACCACAGGGGGGAGTGAAGCTTTCTTT. Its protein is CAWSVTTGGSEAFF.

The J gene is TRBJ2-2, the V gene TRBV10-1; possibly TRBD2 for D (6 bases). The germline CDR1 and CDR2 sequences are WNHNN and SYGVQD (reference sequence). V was clipped by 3 bases and J by 2 bases, with 13 bases between them. The CDR3 covers 16 residues. The CDR3: CASSESGGTNTGELFF. The CDR3 nucleotides are TGCGCCAGCAGTGAATCCGGGGGTACTAACACCGGGGAGCTGTTTTTT.

The genes are TRBV5-8 and TRBJ2-3, with TRBD2 matching 9 bases. V shed 0 bases, J shed 1 base, and the junction held 0 bases outside the gene matches. Germline assignment: CDR1 SGHTS and CDR2 YDEGEE. CDR3 length equals 15 residues. CDR3 region: CASSLGGGGTDTQYF. CDR3 sequence (DNA): TGTGCCAGCAGCTTGGGCGGGGGGGGCACAGATACGCAGTATTTT.

This rearrangement joins TRBV29-1 to TRBJ2-7, with TRBD1 identical over 10 bases. Germline V gene sequence: CDR1 SQVTM, CDR2 ANQGSEA. The junction had 12 bases not matched to a gene; V was cut back by 4 bases and J by 6 bases. This CDR3 has 15 residues. CDR3 sequence: CSVAPRDRGASEQYF. The CDR3 region has the DNA TGCAGCGTTGCCCCCCGGGACAGGGGAGCCTCCGAGCAGTACTTC.

The rearrangement uses TRBV30 and TRBJ2-5; D remains ambiguous. The CDR3 totals 11 residues. Trimming took 5 bases from V and 5 from J, leaving 9 bases between them. The germline CDR1 and CDR2 sequences are GTSNPN and SVGIG (reference sequence). CDR3 residues: CAWADWETQYF. The CDR3 DNA follows: TGTGCCTGGGCGGATTGGGAGACCCAGTACTTC. Together with reference TRBV30 and TRBJ2-5, the CDR3 gives the full variable domain: SQTIHQWPATLVQPVGSPLSLECTVEGTSNPNLYWYRQAAGRGLQLLFYSVGIGQISSEVPQNLSASRPQDRQFILSSKKLLLSDSGFYLCAWADWETQYFGPGTRLLVL.

The chain has TRBV6-6 and TRBJ1-5; 11 nucleotides agree with TRBD1. Germline CDR1 MNHNY, CDR2 SVGAGI (reference sequence). The CDR3 is 15 amino acids. V was pared by 5 bases and J by 7 bases, with 7 bases of the junction left unmatched. CDR3 bases: TGTGCCAGCAGTACCGGGACAGGGGGGGTACAGCCCCAGCATTTT. Translating it yields CASSTGTGGVQPQHF.

This chain connects TRBV6-1 to TRBJ1-5; 7 bases map to TRBD1. The germline V gene encodes CDR1 MNHNS and CDR2 SASEGT. This CDR3 has 13 residues. Losses at the gene ends were 6 bases for V and 1 base for J; bases not matched to a gene: 0. The CDR3 bases are TGTGCCAGCAGGACAGGGAGCAATCAGCCCCAGCATTTT. Encoded protein: CASRTGSNQPQHF.

V gene TRBV4-1 combines with J gene TRBJ2-7, with a weak D call TRBD1 (5 bases). Germline V CDR1 and CDR2: MGHRA, YSYEKL. V was shortened by 0 bases and J by 5 bases, with 11 bases between the two germline ends. The CDR3 loop spans 14 amino acids. CDR3 nucleotide sequence: TGCGCCAGCAGCCAAGAAGAAGGGGTCCACGAGCAGTACTTC. It translates to CASSQEEGVHEQYF.

The chain carries TRBV29-1 and TRBJ2-7, with TRBD2 as a possible D gene (6 bases). The germline CDR1 and CDR2 sequences are SQVTM and ANQGSEA. Trimming left V 4 bases short and J 2 bases short, with 12 bases between. CDR3 length: 13 residues. This chain's CDR3 is CSVAGVGAYEQYF. The CDR3 bases are TGCAGCGTTGCGGGGGTCGGGGCCTACGAGCAGTACTTC.

The chain combines TRBV7-8 with TRBJ2-1, with 8 bases matching TRBD2. V lost 7 bases to trimming and J lost 1 base; unmatched junction nucleotides: 9. In germline, CDR1 is SGHVS, CDR2 FQNEAQ. This CDR3 contains 16 residues. In DNA, the CDR3 is TGTGCCAGCACCCCGGGGGTAGCGGGGTCCTACAATGAGCAGTTCTTC. Its protein is CASTPGVAGSYNEQFF.

This CDR3 reads CASSIENQGGEKLFF. As DNA, the CDR3 is TGTGCCAGTAGTATCGAGAACCAGGGTGGTGAAAAACTGTTTTTT. This chain joins TRBV19 and TRBJ1-4; D is perhaps TRBD1 (5 bases). The CDR3 has 15 residues. CDR1 and CDR2 (germline): LNHDA, SQIVND (reference sequence). Deletions cut 3 bases from V and 7 bases from J, with 15 bases between.

For the CDR3, the DNA is TGTGCCAGCAGTTTATCCCCTGGGGCCTTCCAAGAGACCCAGTACTTC. Protein product: CASSLSPGAFQETQYF. The gene calls are TRBV27 and TRBJ2-5; D is perhaps TRBD1 (5 bases). V lost 0 bases to trimming and J lost 1 base, with 12 bases between them. Germline values: CDR1 MNHEY, CDR2 SMNVEV (reference sequence). CDR3 length: 16 amino acids.

The CDR3: CASSFYLAEAFF. The CDR3 DNA follows: TGTGCCAGCAGCTTCTATTTGGCTGAAGCTTTCTTT. The rearrangement joins TRBV11-2 to TRBJ1-1; no clear D. Trimming took 3 bases from V and 6 from J, leaving 8 bases between them. The CDR3 is 12 residues long. Per germline, CDR1 SGHAT and CDR2 FQNNGV.

Worth noting for this clone: The same CDR3 also results from other DNA sequences found in this sample. The genes are TRBV28 and TRBJ2-5, with 7 bases identical to TRBD2. V shed 0 bases and J 5 bases; nucleotides not matched to a gene: 0. Germline V lookup: CDR1 MDHEN, CDR2 SYDVKM. The CDR3 runs 13 residues. This CDR3 is CASSLWGGETQYF. CDR3 nucleotide sequence: TGTGCCAGCAGTTTATGGGGGGGGGAGACCCAGTACTTC.

This clone was found a few times. The rearrangement links TRBV27 to TRBJ1-1, with D perhaps matching TRBD1 (5 bases). The CDR3 has 13 amino acids. V lost 8 bases to trimming and J lost 3 bases, with 13 bases between them. Germline-derived CDR1 and CDR2 are MNHEY and SMNVEV (reference sequence). The CDR3 DNA reads as TGTGCCAGCGCCCTGGGGGGATACACTGAAGCTTTCTTT. Its protein is CASALGGYTEAFF.

The chain uses TRBV5-6 and TRBJ2-7, with D uncertain. Germline V CDR1 and CDR2: SGHDT, YYEEEE. With 0 bases removed from V and 5 bases from J, the gap between germline ends came to 9 bases. This CDR3 spans 13 amino acids. DNA of the CDR3: TGTGCCAGCAGCTTGGGACCTCTAAACGAGCAGTACTTC. As protein: CASSLGPLNEQYF.

The table lists this clone with a count of one. The chain recombines TRBV9 with TRBJ2-6, with D tentatively TRBD1 or TRBD2 (6 bases each). V dropped 3 bases and J dropped 4 bases, with 14 bases sitting between them. The germline V gene encodes CDR1 SGDLS and CDR2 YYNGEE. This CDR3 contains 16 residues. In DNA form, the CDR3 reads TGTGCCAGCAGCGCCCCAGGGGCGGGGGGGGCCAACGTCCTGACTTTC. This codes for CASSAPGAGGANVLTF. Together with reference TRBV9 and TRBJ2-6, the CDR3 gives the full variable domain: DSGVTQTPKHLITATGQRVTLRCSPRSGDLSVYWYQQSLDQGLQFLIQYYNGEERAKGNILERFSAQQFPDLHSELNLSSLELGDSALYFCASSAPGAGGANVLTFGAGSRLTVL.

The CDR3 reads CASSLGGDQPQHF. DNA of the CDR3: TGTGCCAGCAGCTTAGGAGGGGATCAGCCCCAGCATTTT. The rearrangement joins TRBV13 to TRBJ1-5; TRBD1 is a possible D gene (5 bases). The V end was cut by 0 bases, the J end by 5 bases, with 5 bases between. The CDR3 length is 13 residues. CDR1 PRHDT and CDR2 FYEKMQ come from the germline V gene (reference sequence).

The rearrangement uses TRBV27 and TRBJ2-7, with D perhaps TRBD1 (5 bases). Trimming took off 7 bases at V and 5 bases at J, with 18 bases between the two ends. Germline assignment: CDR1 MNHEY and CDR2 SMNVEV (reference sequence). The CDR3 length is 14 residues. The CDR3 nucleotides are TGTGCCAGCACCGTTTGGCCAGGGCACCACGAGCAGTACTTC. Protein product: CASTVWPGHHEQYF.

The chain is built from TRBV7-2 and TRBJ1-1, with no clear D. The CDR3 consists of 13 residues. CDR1 and CDR2 (germline): SGHTA, FQGNSA. Deletions cut 8 bases from V and 4 bases from J, with 14 bases between. The CDR3 bases are TGTGCCAGCGGGGTAGGGTGGGGCACTGAAGCTTTCTTT. Residues: CASGVGWGTEAFF. Based on the CDR3 plus reference TRBV7-2 and TRBJ1-1, the full variable domain is GAGVSQSPSNKVTEKGKDVELRCDPISGHTALYWYRQSLGQGLEFLIYFQGNSAPDKSGLPSDRFSAERTGGSVSTLTIQRTQQEDSAVYLCASGVGWGTEAFFGQGTRLTVV.

The rearrangement links TRBV18 to TRBJ2-7, with no clear D. Between the trimmed V and J ends, which lost 7 bases and 0 bases, there was a span of 10 bases. From germline, CDR1 is KGHSH and CDR2 LQKENI. The CDR3 runs to 13 residues. This CDR3 is CASYGKVSYEQYF. DNA for the CDR3: TGTGCCAGCTACGGTAAAGTCTCCTACGAGCAGTACTTC.

The V and J genes are TRBV9 and TRBJ2-2, with D perhaps TRBD1 (7 bases). The CDR3 totals 16 residues. Trimming removed 0 bases at V and 7 bases at J, with 16 bases between. Germline V CDR1 and CDR2: SGDLS, YYNGEE. The CDR3 spells CASSVGQGGMVGELFF. Here the CDR3 DNA reads TGTGCCAGCAGCGTAGGACAGGGAGGAATGGTCGGGGAGCTGTTTTTT.

This clone was counted a single time. The rearrangement links TRBV7-2 to TRBJ2-3, with 9 nucleotides matching TRBD2. The J segment lost 0 bases and the V segment lost 1 base, leaving 2 bases of the junction unmatched. Germline V lookup: CDR1 SGHTA, CDR2 FQGNSA. The CDR3 is 16 residues long. CDR3 loop: CASSLGGLASTDTQYF. The CDR3 DNA sequence: TGTGCCAGCAGCTTAGGGGGACTAGCTAGCACAGATACGCAGTATTTT.

The chain has TRBV13 and TRBJ2-7; 9 bases map to TRBD1. V trimming: 4 bases; J trimming: 2 bases; junction bases outside the gene matches: 3. CDR1 and CDR2 from the germline V gene are PRHDT and FYEKMQ (reference sequence). This CDR3 is 14 amino acids long. This CDR3 reads CASSSGTGPYEQYF. The DNA for the CDR3 is TGTGCCAGCAGCTCCGGGACAGGGCCCTACGAGCAGTACTTC.

CDR3 residues: CASSSIEGPQPQHF. CDR3 nucleotide sequence: TGTGCCAGCAGTTCCATCGAGGGGCCCCAGCCCCAGCATTTT. J is TRBJ1-5 and V is TRBV28; possibly TRBD1 for D (5 bases). CDR1 and CDR2 from the germline V gene are MDHEN and SYDVKM. V lost 4 bases and J lost 7, with 14 bases in between. The CDR3 is made up of 14 amino acids.